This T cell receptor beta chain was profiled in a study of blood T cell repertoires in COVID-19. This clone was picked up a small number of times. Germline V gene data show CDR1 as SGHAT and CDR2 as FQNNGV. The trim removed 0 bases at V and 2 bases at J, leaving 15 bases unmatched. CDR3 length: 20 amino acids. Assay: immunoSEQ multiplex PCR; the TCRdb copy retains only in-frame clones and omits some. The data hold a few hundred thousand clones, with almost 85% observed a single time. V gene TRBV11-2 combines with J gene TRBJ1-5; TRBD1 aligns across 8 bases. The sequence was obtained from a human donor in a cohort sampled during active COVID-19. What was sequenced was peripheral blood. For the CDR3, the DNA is TGTGCCAGCAGCTTAGATCTAAAGGTGACAGGGGATGGCGGCAATCAGCCCCAGCATTTT. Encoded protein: CASSLDLKVTGDGGNQPQHF.